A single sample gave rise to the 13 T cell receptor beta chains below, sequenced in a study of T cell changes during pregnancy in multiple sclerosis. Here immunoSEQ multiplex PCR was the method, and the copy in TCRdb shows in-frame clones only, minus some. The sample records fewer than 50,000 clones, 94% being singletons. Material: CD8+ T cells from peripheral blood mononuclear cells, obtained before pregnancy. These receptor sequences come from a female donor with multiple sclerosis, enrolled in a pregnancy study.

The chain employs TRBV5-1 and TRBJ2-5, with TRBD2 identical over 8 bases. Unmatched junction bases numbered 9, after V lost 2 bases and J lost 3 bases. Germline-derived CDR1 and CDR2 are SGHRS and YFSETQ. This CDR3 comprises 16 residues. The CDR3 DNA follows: TGCGCCAGCAGCTTAGGTACGGGACTAGGCGAAGAGACCCAGTACTTC. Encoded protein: CASSLGTGLGEETQYF.

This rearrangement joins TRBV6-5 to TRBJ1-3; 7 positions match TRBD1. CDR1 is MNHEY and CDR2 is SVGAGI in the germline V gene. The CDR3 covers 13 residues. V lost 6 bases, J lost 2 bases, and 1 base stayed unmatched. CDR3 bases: TGTGCCAGCAGGGGGACAGCTGGAAACACCATATATTTT. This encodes CASRGTAGNTIYF.

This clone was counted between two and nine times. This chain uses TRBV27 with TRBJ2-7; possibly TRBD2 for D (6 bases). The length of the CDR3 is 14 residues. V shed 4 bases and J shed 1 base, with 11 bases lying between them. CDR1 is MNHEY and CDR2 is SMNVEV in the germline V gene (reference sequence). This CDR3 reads CASSSSGLSYEQYF. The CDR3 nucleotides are TGTGCCAGCAGTTCAAGCGGGCTTTCCTACGAGCAGTACTTC.

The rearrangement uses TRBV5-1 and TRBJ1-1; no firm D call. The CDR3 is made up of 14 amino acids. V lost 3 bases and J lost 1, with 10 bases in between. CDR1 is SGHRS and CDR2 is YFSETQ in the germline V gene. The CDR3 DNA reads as TGCGCCAGCAGCTATACCCGAGGGAACACTGAAGCTTTCTTT. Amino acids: CASSYTRGNTEAFF.

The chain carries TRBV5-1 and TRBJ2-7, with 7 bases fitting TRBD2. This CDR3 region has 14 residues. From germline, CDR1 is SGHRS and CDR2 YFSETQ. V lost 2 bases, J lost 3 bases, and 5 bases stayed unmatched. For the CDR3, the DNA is TGCGCCAGCAGCTTCGGGGGAGGGAGCTACGAGCAGTACTTC. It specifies CASSFGGGSYEQYF.

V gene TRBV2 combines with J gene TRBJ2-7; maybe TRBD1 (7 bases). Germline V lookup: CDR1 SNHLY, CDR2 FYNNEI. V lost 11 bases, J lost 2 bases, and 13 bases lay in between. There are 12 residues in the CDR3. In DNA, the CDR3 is TGTGCCCGCGGGGACAGAACCTACGAGCAGTACTTC. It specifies CARGDRTYEQYF.

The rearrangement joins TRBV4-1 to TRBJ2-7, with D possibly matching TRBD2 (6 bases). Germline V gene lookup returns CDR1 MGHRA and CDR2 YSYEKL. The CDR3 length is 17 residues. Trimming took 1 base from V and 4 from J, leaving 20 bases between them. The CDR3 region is CASSQVFRDLAGYEQYF. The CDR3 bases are TGCGCCAGCAGCCAAGTTTTCCGGGACTTAGCTGGTTACGAGCAGTACTTC.

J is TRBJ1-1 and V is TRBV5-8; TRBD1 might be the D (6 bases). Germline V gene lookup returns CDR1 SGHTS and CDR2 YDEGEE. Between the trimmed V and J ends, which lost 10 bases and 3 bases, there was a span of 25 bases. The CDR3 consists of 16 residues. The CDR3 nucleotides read TGTGCCCGAAACTGGGGGCAGATCCCATGGGACACTGAAGCTTTCTTT. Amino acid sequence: CARNWGQIPWDTEAFF.

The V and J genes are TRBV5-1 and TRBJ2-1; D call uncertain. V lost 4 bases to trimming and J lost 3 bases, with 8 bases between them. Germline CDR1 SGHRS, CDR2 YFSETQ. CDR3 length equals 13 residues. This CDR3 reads CASSEENYNEQFF. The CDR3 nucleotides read TGCGCCAGCAGCGAAGAGAACTACAATGAGCAGTTCTTC.

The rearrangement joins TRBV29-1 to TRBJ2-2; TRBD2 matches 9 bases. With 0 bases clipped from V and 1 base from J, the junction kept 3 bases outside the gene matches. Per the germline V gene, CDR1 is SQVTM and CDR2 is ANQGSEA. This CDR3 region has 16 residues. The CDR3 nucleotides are TGCAGCGTTGAAGAGGCTAGCGGGAAGAACACCGGGGAGCTGTTTTTT. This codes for CSVEEASGKNTGELFF.

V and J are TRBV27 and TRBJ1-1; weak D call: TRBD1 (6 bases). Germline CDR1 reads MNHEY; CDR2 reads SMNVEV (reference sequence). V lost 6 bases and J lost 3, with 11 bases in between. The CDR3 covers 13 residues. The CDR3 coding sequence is TGTGCCAGCAGCCTAACAGGGTACACTGAAGCTTTCTTT. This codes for CASSLTGYTEAFF.

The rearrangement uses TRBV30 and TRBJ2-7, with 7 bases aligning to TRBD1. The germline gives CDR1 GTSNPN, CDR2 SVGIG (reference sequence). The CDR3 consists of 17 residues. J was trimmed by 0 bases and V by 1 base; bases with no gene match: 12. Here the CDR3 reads CAWSESGQSWSSYEQYF. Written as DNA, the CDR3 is TGTGCCTGGAGTGAATCGGGACAGTCGTGGAGCTCCTACGAGCAGTACTTC.

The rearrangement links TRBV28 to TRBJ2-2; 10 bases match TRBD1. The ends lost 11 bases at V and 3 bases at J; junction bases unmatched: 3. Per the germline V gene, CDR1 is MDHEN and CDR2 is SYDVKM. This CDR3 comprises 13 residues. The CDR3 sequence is CAGGTGDTGELFF. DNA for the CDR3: TGTGCCGGGGGGACAGGGGACACCGGGGAGCTGTTTTTT.